The rows below give T cell receptor beta chains drawn from one sample of a study of technical replicates of blood from several donors. Sequenced by immunoSEQ multiplex PCR; TCRdb stores in-frame clones only, minus some. This sample carries 55,000 to 80,000 clones, 85% to 95% of them seen once, and the ten largest clones take approximately 0.27%. Sequenced input: T cells isolated from PBMCs. The origin of the receptors is a human donor in good health. The CDR3 runs from the conserved cysteine through the conserved F or W. D genes are given only for firm matches. Rows may omit the clone size; those that give it use once, few, many or a size class.

TRBJ1-2,-,TRBV20-1,-,TGCAGTGCGTCGGGGGAAAATGGCTACACCTTC,CSASGENGYTF
TRBJ2-1,-,TRBV27,TRBD1,TGTGCCAGCAGTTGGGACAGGGACACTGAGCAGTTCTTC,CASSWDRDTEQFF
TRBJ1-5,-,TRBV28,-,TGTGCCAGCAGCAGTCTCAGTGGTCAGCCCCAGCATTTT,CASSSLSGQPQHF
TRBJ1-2,-,TRBV5-1,TRBD1,TGCGCCAGCAGCTTGGGGAACAGGGGGGATAACTATGGCTACACCTTC,CASSLGNRGDNYGYTF
TRBJ1-1,once,TRBV7-9,-,TGTGCCAGCAGCTTTCATTTCAGCGGGATGAACACTGAAGCTTTCTTT,CASSFHFSGMNTEAFF
TRBJ1-2,-,TRBV4-1,TRBD1,TGCGCCAGCAGCCACCCGGACAGGGGGCCGGAGGGCTACACCTTC,CASSHPDRGPEGYTF
TRBJ2-1,-,TRBV9,TRBD1,TGTGCCAGCAGCGTAAGGGACAGGGGTGGTAGCGTACACTACAATGAGCAGTTCTTC,CASSVRDRGGSVHYNEQFF
TRBJ1-1,-,TRBV27,TRBD1,TGTGCCAGCAGTTTAATTGGACAGGGTGAAGCTTTCTTT,CASSLIGQGEAFF
TRBJ2-7,once,TRBV7-7,TRBD2,TGTGCTAGCAGCCCGAGCGGGGAAGGAACCTACGAGCAGTACTTC,CASSPSGEGTYEQYF
TRBJ1-1,-,TRBV5-1,-,TGCGCCAGCAACAACCAGTCAATGAACACTGAAGCTTTCTTT,CASNNQSMNTEAFF
TRBJ2-7,-,TRBV5-4,-,TGTGCCAGCAGTCGCGATCAACGGGAAGCCTACGAGCAGTACTTC,CASSRDQREAYEQYF
TRBJ1-1,medium-sized,TRBV4-1,-,TGCGCCAGCAGCGGACGGACAGAAAACACTGAAGCTTTCTTT,CASSGRTENTEAFF
TRBJ1-2,-,TRBV6-5,TRBD1,TGTGCCAGCACCCGGAGGGACAGCTATGGCTACACCTTC,CASTRRDSYGYTF
TRBJ2-7,-,TRBV2,TRBD1,TGTGCCAGCAGTGGTCAGAACAGGGGGCCCTACGAGCAGTACTTC,CASSGQNRGPYEQYF
TRBJ1-5,-,TRBV15,-,TGTGCCACCAGCCCAGGGGCGAGCAATCAGCCCCAGCATTTT,CATSPGASNQPQHF
TRBJ1-1,few,TRBV11-2,-,TGTGCCAGCAGCCCGAGGGGGAATGACACTGAAGCTTTCTTT,CASSPRGNDTEAFF
TRBJ1-2,-,TRBV4-1,TRBD1,TGCGCCAGCAGCGCTCCGGGACAGGGGAACTATGGCTACACCTTC,CASSAPGQGNYGYTF
TRBJ1-1,-,TRBV7-9,-,TGTGCCAGCAGCTTGGCGACCGGGGGTTCTAGGAACACTGAAGCTTTCTTT,CASSLATGGSRNTEAFF
TRBJ1-1,-,TRBV30,-,TGTGCCTGGAGTATGGGATCTATCGGGGGGACTGAAGCTTTCTTT,CAWSMGSIGGTEAFF
TRBJ2-3,-,TRBV4-1,TRBD1,TGCGCCAGCAGCCAAGATGCAAGGGGGCCAGATACGCAGTATTTT,CASSQDARGPDTQYF
TRBJ2-1,-,TRBV29-1,TRBD2,TGCAGCGTCCCCAACGACGGGAGGTACAATGAGCAGTTCTTC,CSVPNDGRYNEQFF
TRBJ2-7,-,TRBV4-1,TRBD2,TGCGCCAGCAGCCAACAACCGGGACTAGCGGGATCTGTATCCTACGAGCAGTACTTC,CASSQQPGLAGSVSYEQYF
TRBJ2-5,-,TRBV19,-,TGTGCCAGTAGTGTTAATAGAGAGACCCAGTACTTC,CASSVNRETQYF
TRBJ2-7,-,TRBV30,-,TGTGCCTGGAGTGTACGACTGGGTTCCTACGAGCAGTACTTC,CAWSVRLGSYEQYF
TRBJ2-7,-,TRBV4-1,-,TGCGCCAGCAGCCAAGGGCCACAGTCCTACGAGCAGTACTTC,CASSQGPQSYEQYF
TRBJ1-1,-,TRBV5-1,-,TGCGCCAGCAACCGGGGAGGGTTGAACACTGAAGCTTTCTTT,CASNRGGLNTEAFF
TRBJ2-2,-,TRBV27,-,TGTGCCAGCAGTTTTCGGCGAGGAAACACCGGGGAGCTGTTTTTT,CASSFRRGNTGELFF
TRBJ1-4,-,TRBV2,-,TGTGCCAGCAGCTGGGGAGGGGCCAATAATGAAAAACTGTTTTTT,CASSWGGANNEKLFF
TRBJ2-2,once,TRBV10-1,-,TGCGCCAGCAGTGACGCCGACAGACCGAACACCGGGGAGCTGTTTTTT,CASSDADRPNTGELFF
TRBJ2-7,-,TRBV6-5,-,TGTGCCAGCAGTTATTTCGGAGGGGCCAGCTCCTACGAGCAGTACTTC,CASSYFGGASSYEQYF
TRBJ1-3,-,TRBV7-9,-,TGTGCCAGCACAACGGGTACTACTGGAAACACCATATATTTT,CASTTGTTGNTIYF
TRBJ1-1,medium-sized,TRBV25-1,-,TGTGCCAGCAGTTCCCTAGAGGGGAACACTGAAGCTTTCTTT,CASSSLEGNTEAFF
TRBJ1-2,once,TRBV7-9,-,TGTGCCAGCAGCTTAGGGCAGAGACTAAACTATGGCTACACCTTC,CASSLGQRLNYGYTF
TRBJ2-5,-,TRBV11-2,TRBD1,TGTGCCAGCAGCTTAGTGGGACAGGGGGAGGGGACCCAGTACTTC,CASSLVGQGEGTQYF
TRBJ2-7,-,TRBV2,TRBD1,TGTGCCAGCAGTCCCCGACAGGGGCACGGCGAGCAGTACTTC,CASSPRQGHGEQYF
TRBJ1-4,-,TRBV5-6,TRBD1,TGTGCCAGCAGCTTGGCCGGACAGGGAAGGTTAGATGAAAAACTGTTTTTT,CASSLAGQGRLDEKLFF
TRBJ2-1,once,TRBV15,TRBD1,TGTGCCACCAGCACGACAGGGGGCGCTTTTGTAAATGAGCAGTTCTTC,CATSTTGGAFVNEQFF
TRBJ1-6,-,TRBV7-9,TRBD1,TGTGCCAGCAGCCGGACAGGGCTTAATTCACCCCTCCACTTT,CASSRTGLNSPLHF
TRBJ1-1,-,TRBV5-4,TRBD1,TGTGCCAGCAGCTTGCAGGGGGCGAACACTGAAGCTTTCTTT,CASSLQGANTEAFF
TRBJ1-3,once,TRBV7-2,-,TGTGCCAGCAGACCGACCCCAGGGGCCGGAAACACCATATATTTT,CASRPTPGAGNTIYF
TRBJ1-5,-,TRBV10-2,-,TGCGCCAGCAGACCAGGGTCGGAACTCAATCAGCCCCAGCATTTT,CASRPGSELNQPQHF
TRBJ2-5,-,TRBV10-1,TRBD1,TGCGCCAGGGCCCGGGACAGACAAGAGACCCAGTACTTC,CARARDRQETQYF
TRBJ2-7,-,TRBV5-5,TRBD1,TGTGCCAGCAGCTCTAACCCCGGGACAGCCACCTACGAGCAGTACTTC,CASSSNPGTATYEQYF
TRBJ2-5,-,TRBV7-9,TRBD2,TGTGCCAGCAGCGCCCGCCACCCACTAGCGGGATTCCAAGAGACCCAGTACTTC,CASSARHPLAGFQETQYF
TRBJ2-5,once,TRBV28,-,TGTGCCAGCAGTTCGTGGGAGGGGGTACATGAGACCCAGTACTTC,CASSSWEGVHETQYF
TRBJ2-2,-,TRBV6-1,TRBD1,TGTGCCAGCAGTGAAGTTACAGGGGAGAACACCGGGGAGCTGTTTTTT,CASSEVTGENTGELFF
TRBJ2-7,-,TRBV30,TRBD2,TGTGCCTGGAGTCCGGGGGGGCACTACGAGCAGTACTTC,CAWSPGGHYEQYF
TRBJ1-5,-,TRBV11-3,-,TGTGCCAGCAGCTTATATGGCCCGTTAGCGAATCAGCCCCAGCATTTT,CASSLYGPLANQPQHF
TRBJ2-1,-,TRBV4-1,-,TGCGCCAGCAGCCAACAGGGCATTGAGCAGTTCTTC,CASSQQGIEQFF
TRBJ1-5,-,TRBV10-2,-,TGCGCCAGCACCAAGGGAGGGTATAGCAATCAGCCCCAGCATTTT,CASTKGGYSNQPQHF
TRBJ1-6,-,TRBV7-9,TRBD1,TGTGCCAGCAGCTTACTAGGACAGGGGTGGCCACCCCTCCACTTT,CASSLLGQGWPPLHF